This T cell receptor (beta chain) was retrieved from a study of breast tumors, draining lymph nodes, adjacent tissues. This clonotype was detected ten times or more. What it binds is unknown. General study points: Data fit most tumor T cells coming from lymph node, expanding in tumor. Luminal-like breast cancer showed significantly greater tumor-nontumor repertoire similarity than basal-like breast cancer did. The lymph node origin of tumor T cells was framed as consistent with a hypothesis, not demonstrated. Compared with lymph nodes, tumors were less diverse; compared with nontumor tissue, more.

CDR1 SNHLY and CDR2 FYNNEI come from the germline V gene. V shed 6 bases and J shed 9 bases, with 14 bases lying between them. The CDR3 spans 12 residues. Breast cancer patients provided tissue from their axillary draining lymph nodes. TCRdb passed the multiplex PCR reads through MiXCR, listing each CDR3 protein once. This table holds about 200,000 distinct CDR3 sequences, approximately 33% found once. Material for sequencing was axillary lymph node tissue. This TCR came from a female donor with breast cancer. Some clones in this sample may be carry-over from other donors' samples. The chain combines TRBV2 with TRBJ1-1, with TRBD1 as a possible D gene (5 bases). CDR3 residues: CASRGDGTQAFF. The CDR3 DNA sequence: TGTGCCAGCAGGGGTGATGGGACTCAAGCTTTCTTT.